This TCR beta chain was recorded in a study of cytomegalovirus exposure and HLA in healthy donors. Study outcomes and limitations: An analysis was carried out later, and it reportedly showed fewer N-insertions in an Asian-associated ancestry cluster than the approximately 670-donor mean. In a later analysis, specific HLA alleles were associated with more than 15,000 TCR beta sequences at a 0.05 false discovery rate.

It was with 60 Vbeta and 13 Jbeta primers that the PCR ran. Generated by immunoSEQ multiplex PCR, the TCRdb table keeps only in-frame clones and is missing some. Counted here are 90,000 or so clones, approximately 71% occurring once; the ten biggest clones make up around 16%. With respect to this clone: Its antigen is as yet unknown.

Trimming removed 2 bases from V and 4 bases from J; junction bases left unmatched: 8. There are 16 residues in the CDR3. The V gene's germline CDR1 is LGHNA and CDR2 YSLEER. This receptor was obtained from a woman aged 18-29 years in good health and CMV-seropositive. The genes are TRBV4-3 and TRBJ2-4, with TRBD1 identical over 7 bases. Sequencing input: PBMCs. The CDR3 sequence is CASSQRTGAGKNIQYF. The CDR3 nucleotides read TGCGCCAGCAGCCAACGAACAGGGGCCGGAAAAAACATTCAGTACTTC.